The clone carrying this T cell receptor (beta chain) was counted between two and nine times. The antigen is not known. This sample stems from a study of CD8 T cells in ankylosing spondylitis. Findings and caveats of the study: There was a TCR beta motif, made of several highly homologous variants, that appeared characteristic of ankylosing spondylitis blood. Earlier work had already found some motif variants in reactive arthritis synovial fluid and blood.

V was pared by 3 bases and J by 0 bases, with 6 bases between. The germline gives CDR1 MRHNA, CDR2 SNTAGT. This CDR3 has 15 residues. TCR beta libraries were made by quantitative 5'-RACE with molecular barcodes. TCRdb used MiXCR to reprocess the 5' RACE reads, holding one entry per CDR3 protein. The table records about 320,000 distinct CDR3 sequences, 11% of them present only once. The sequencing input was blood, either unsorted or a sorted T cell fraction (not recorded which). This TCR was sampled from a female donor with ankylosing spondylitis or in good health (not recorded which). The gene calls are TRBV6-4 and TRBJ2-6, with no clear D. CDR3 nucleotide sequence: TGTGCCAGCAGTGAACAGCCCTCTGGGGCCAACGTCCTGACTTTC. Translated: CASSEQPSGANVLTF.